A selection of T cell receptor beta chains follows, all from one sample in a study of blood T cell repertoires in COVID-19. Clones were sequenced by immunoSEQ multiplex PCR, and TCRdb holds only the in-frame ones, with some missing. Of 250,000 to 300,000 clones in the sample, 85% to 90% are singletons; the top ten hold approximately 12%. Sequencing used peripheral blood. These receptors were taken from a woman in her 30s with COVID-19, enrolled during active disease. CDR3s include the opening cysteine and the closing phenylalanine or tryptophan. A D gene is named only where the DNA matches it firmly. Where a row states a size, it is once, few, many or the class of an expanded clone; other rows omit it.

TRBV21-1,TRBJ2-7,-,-,CASSTAGTPYEQYF,TGTGCCAGCAGCACGGCCGGGACTCCCTACGAGCAGTACTTC
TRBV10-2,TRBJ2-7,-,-,CASSEVGLHLEQYF,TGCGCCAGCAGTGAGGTCGGACTCCACCTAGAGCAGTACTTC
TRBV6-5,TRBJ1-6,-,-,CASTYLIPLHF,TGTGCCAGCACTTATTTAATACCCCTCCACTTT
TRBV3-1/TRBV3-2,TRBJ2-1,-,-,CASSHIRDSNTYNEQFF,TGTGCCAGCAGCCATATCCGGGACTCGAATACTTACAATGAGCAGTTCTTC
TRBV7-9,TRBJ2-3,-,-,CASSPISGYPDETDTQYF,TGTGCCAGCAGCCCAATATCGGGGTATCCGGATGAAACAGATACGCAGTATTTT
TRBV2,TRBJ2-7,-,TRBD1,CASRPDRGPSEQYF,TGTGCCAGCAGGCCTGACAGGGGTCCGAGCGAGCAGTACTTC
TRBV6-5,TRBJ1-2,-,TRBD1,CASSSLQGGGYGYTF,TGTGCCAGCAGTTCTCTTCAGGGGGGAGGCTATGGCTACACCTTC
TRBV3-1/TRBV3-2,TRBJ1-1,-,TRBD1,CASSFGQGGNTEAFF,TGTGCCAGCAGCTTCGGACAGGGGGGGAACACTGAAGCTTTCTTT
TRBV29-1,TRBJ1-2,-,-,CSGWRFPGYTF,TGCAGCGGTTGGAGGTTCCCAGGCTACACCTTC
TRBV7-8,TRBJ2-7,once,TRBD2,CASSLVGRGLEQYF,TGTGCCAGCAGCTTAGTAGGGAGGGGACTCGAGCAGTACTTC
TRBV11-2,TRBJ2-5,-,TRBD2,CASSLASGGAWETQYF,TGTGCCAGCAGCTTAGCTAGCGGGGGCGCCTGGGAGACCCAGTACTTC
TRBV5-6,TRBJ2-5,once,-,CASSLAGAAAGTQYF,TGTGCCAGCAGCTTGGCAGGGGCCGCCGCGGGGACCCAGTACTTC
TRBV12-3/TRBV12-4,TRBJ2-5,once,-,CASGPGGETQYF,TGTGCCAGCGGGCCGGGCGGGGAGACCCAGTACTTC
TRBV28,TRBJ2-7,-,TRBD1,CASSPRDSSYEQYF,TGTGCCAGCAGTCCGAGGGACAGCTCCTACGAGCAGTACTTC
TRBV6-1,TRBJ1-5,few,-,CASSDTGSDQPQHF,TGTGCCAGCAGCGATACAGGGTCGGATCAGCCCCAGCATTTT
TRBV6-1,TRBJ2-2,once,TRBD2,CASSEYVAGKAGELFF,TGTGCCAGCAGTGAATATGTAGCGGGGAAAGCCGGGGAGCTGTTTTTT
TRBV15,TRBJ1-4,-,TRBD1,CATSREDRVGEKLFF,TGTGCCACCAGCAGAGAGGACAGGGTCGGTGAAAAACTGTTTTTT
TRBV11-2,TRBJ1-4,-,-,CASRPGTSNEKLFF,TGTGCCAGCAGGCCCGGGACTTCTAATGAAAAACTGTTTTTT
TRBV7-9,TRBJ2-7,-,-,CASSSIGSVYEQYF,TGTGCCAGCAGCTCTATCGGGTCGGTCTACGAGCAGTACTTC
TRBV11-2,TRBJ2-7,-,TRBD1,CASSSLRDRGYTYEQYF,TGTGCCAGCAGTTCCCTCCGGGACAGGGGCTATACCTACGAGCAGTACTTC
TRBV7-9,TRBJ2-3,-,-,CASSPETDTQYF,TGTGCCAGCAGCCCAGAAACAGATACGCAGTATTTT
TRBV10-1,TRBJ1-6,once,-,CASSEAGLNSPLHF,TGCGCCAGCAGTGAAGCAGGGTTGAATTCACCCCTCCACTTT
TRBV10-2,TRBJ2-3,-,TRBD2,CASSRSGGAGDTQYF,TGCGCCAGCAGCCGTAGCGGGGGGGCCGGAGATACGCAGTATTTT
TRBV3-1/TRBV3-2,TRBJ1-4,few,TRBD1,CASSQLGTGAEKLFF,TGTGCCAGCAGCCAATTGGGGACAGGGGCTGAAAAACTGTTTTTT
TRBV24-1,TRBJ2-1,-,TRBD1,CAIQPGQGYNEQFF,TGTGCCATCCAACCGGGACAGGGGTACAATGAGCAGTTCTTC
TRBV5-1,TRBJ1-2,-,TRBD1,CASSATGIGGYTF,TGCGCCAGCAGCGCGACAGGGATCGGTGGCTACACCTTC
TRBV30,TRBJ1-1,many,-,CAWSMALNTEAFF,TGTGCCTGGAGTATGGCTCTGAACACTGAAGCTTTCTTT
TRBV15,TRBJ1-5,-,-,CATSIGRSQPQHF,TGTGCCACCAGCATAGGTCGTAGCCAGCCCCAGCATTTT
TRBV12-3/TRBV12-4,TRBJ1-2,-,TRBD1,CASSPTGNYGYTF,TGTGCCAGCAGCCCGACAGGGAACTATGGCTACACCTTC
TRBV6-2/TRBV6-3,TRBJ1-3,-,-,CASSRRTDMANTIYF,TGTGCCAGCAGTCGACGGACAGATATGGCGAACACCATATATTTT
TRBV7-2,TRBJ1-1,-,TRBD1,CASSFADRGGTEAFF,TGTGCCAGCAGCTTTGCCGACAGGGGAGGTACTGAAGCTTTCTTT
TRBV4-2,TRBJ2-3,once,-,CASSRTGPSTDTQYF,TGTGCCAGCAGCCGAACAGGCCCCAGCACAGATACGCAGTATTTT
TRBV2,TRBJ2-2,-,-,CASIGSGYTGELFF,TGTGCCAGCATCGGTAGCGGATACACCGGGGAGCTGTTTTTT
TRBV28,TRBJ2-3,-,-,CASSLPDRYTDTQYF,TGTGCCAGCAGCCTCCCCGATCGGTACACAGATACGCAGTATTTT
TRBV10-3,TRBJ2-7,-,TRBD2,CAISGGLAGSQYEQYF,TGTGCCATCTCGGGGGGACTAGCGGGGTCACAATACGAGCAGTACTTC
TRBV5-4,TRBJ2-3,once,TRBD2,CASSVPTSGESDTQYF,TGTGCCAGCAGCGTCCCGACTAGCGGGGAGTCAGATACGCAGTATTTT
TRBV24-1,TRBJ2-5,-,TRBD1,CATSDWRAGGDRAQYF,TGTGCCACCAGTGATTGGCGGGCAGGGGGAGATCGGGCCCAGTACTTC
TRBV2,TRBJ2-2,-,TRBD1,CASRQGQAAGELFF,TGTGCCAGCAGACAGGGACAGGCTGCGGGGGAGCTGTTTTTT
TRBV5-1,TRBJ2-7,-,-,CASSFVGSRVEQYF,TGCGCCAGCAGCTTTGTCGGATCGAGGGTCGAGCAGTACTTC
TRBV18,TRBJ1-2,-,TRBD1,CASSPTGKQFRPYYGYTF,TGTGCCAGCTCACCGACAGGGAAGCAATTCCGCCCTTACTATGGCTACACCTTC
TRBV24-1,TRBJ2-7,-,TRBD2,CATSESSGDVSYEQYF,TGTGCCACCAGTGAGTCAAGCGGGGACGTATCCTACGAGCAGTACTTC
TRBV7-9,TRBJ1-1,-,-,CASSLSTGAFF,TGTGCCAGCAGCTTAAGCACAGGAGCTTTCTTT
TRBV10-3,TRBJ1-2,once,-,CAISGQENLSYGYTF,TGTGCCATCAGTGGGCAGGAAAATCTAAGCTATGGCTACACCTTC
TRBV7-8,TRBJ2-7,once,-,CASSLARYEQYF,TGTGCCAGCAGCTTAGCGCGCTACGAGCAGTACTTC
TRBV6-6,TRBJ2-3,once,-,CASSYPGVTSTDTQYF,TGTGCCAGCAGTTACCCGGGGGTAACCAGCACAGATACGCAGTATTTT
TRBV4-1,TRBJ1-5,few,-,CASSQDRGGQPQHF,TGCGCCAGCAGCCAAGATAGGGGGGGTCAGCCCCAGCATTTT
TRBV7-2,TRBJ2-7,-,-,CASSSAQTGRYEQYF,TGTGCCAGCAGCTCGGCGCAGACTGGAAGGTACGAGCAGTACTTC